A single sample is the source of the 17 T cell receptor beta chains below, sequenced in a study of T cell responses to AZD1222 COVID-19 vaccine. This table comes from immunoSEQ multiplex PCR, and its TCRdb copy is limited to in-frame clones, with some not included. The table shows 200,000 or so clones, with 92% occurring only once. The sequenced sample was peripheral blood, obtained on day 0 of AZD1222 vaccination. These receptors all stem from an adult in good health.

This rearrangement joins TRBV4-1 to TRBJ1-6; D gene uncertain. CDR3 length equals 12 residues. Germline V gene data show CDR1 as MGHRA and CDR2 as YSYEKL. Trimming pared 4 bases from V and 10 bases from J, leaving 8 bases between. The CDR3 DNA follows: TGCGCCAGCAGCCCCGTTGCATCACCCCTCCACTTT. This gives the protein CASSPVASPLHF.

By share, this clone ranks as medium-sized. The chain uses TRBV6-2 or TRBV6-3 and TRBJ2-5, with D possibly matching TRBD1 (6 bases). Trimming removed 2 bases from V and 2 bases from J, with 9 bases in between. The CDR3 sequence is 14 residues long. CDR1 is MNHEY and CDR2 is SVGEGT in the germline V gene. The DNA for the CDR3 is TGTGCCAGCAGTTACGGACAGTATCAAGAGACCCAGTACTTC. As protein: CASSYGQYQETQYF.

This clone appeared once. The gene calls are TRBV4-3 and TRBJ1-2, with TRBD1 as a possible D gene (6 bases). The CDR3 loop spans 15 amino acids. V shed 3 bases and J shed 8 bases, with 19 bases lying between them. Germline V lookup: CDR1 LGHNA, CDR2 YSLEER. CDR3 sequence (DNA): TGCGCCAGCAGCCAGGGGGCGGTGGGGTCCCGGGGCTACACCTTC. This encodes CASSQGAVGSRGYTF.

The rearrangement joins TRBV27 to TRBJ2-1; 10 nucleotides align to TRBD1. Trimming at V came to 7 bases and at J to 9 bases, leaving 9 bases not matched to a gene. This CDR3 region has 14 residues. Per the germline V gene, CDR1 is MNHEY and CDR2 is SMNVEV (reference sequence). DNA for the CDR3: TGTGCCAGCAAACTCGGGACAGGGGTCGGTGAGCAGTTCTTC. It specifies CASKLGTGVGEQFF.

The chain recombines TRBV28 with TRBJ1-2, with D unresolved. CDR1 and CDR2 from the germline V gene are MDHEN and SYDVKM. V was trimmed by 5 bases and J by 7 bases, leaving 14 bases between them. The CDR3 covers 13 residues. The CDR3 region is CASSIPPGSGYTF. In DNA form, the CDR3 reads TGTGCCAGCAGTATCCCCCCCGGGAGTGGCTACACCTTC.

The CDR3 protein is CASSLRVVQPQHF. For the CDR3, the DNA is TGTGCCAGCAGTTTACGGGTGGTTCAGCCCCAGCATTTT. The V and J genes are TRBV28 and TRBJ1-5; D ambiguous. The CDR3 runs to 13 residues. Trimming pared 2 bases from V and 6 bases from J, leaving 8 bases between. Per germline, CDR1 MDHEN and CDR2 SYDVKM.

V is TRBV11-3 and J is TRBJ1-1; D is possibly TRBD1 (5 bases). The CDR3 loop spans 12 amino acids. The V end was cut by 1 base, the J end by 8 bases, with 8 bases between. Germline assignment: CDR1 SGHNT and CDR2 YENEEA. DNA for the CDR3: TGTGCCAGCAGCTTAGGACAGTCCGAAGCTTTCTTT. Protein: CASSLGQSEAFF.

This clone was found once. The chain carries TRBV5-4 and TRBJ1-1, with D perhaps matching TRBD1 (5 bases). CDR1 and CDR2 (germline): SGHNT, YYREEE (reference sequence). This CDR3 comprises 14 residues. V lost 0 bases and J 0 bases, leaving 6 bases between the germline ends. Written as DNA, the CDR3 is TGTGCCAGCAGCTTGGTGGGGGTGAACACTGAAGCTTTCTTT. Residues: CASSLVGVNTEAFF.

This clone came up once. The rearrangement uses TRBV7-8 and TRBJ1-6; D call uncertain. CDR3 length: 16 amino acids. Germline V gives CDR1 SGHVS, CDR2 FQNEAQ. V was shortened by 0 bases and J by 0 bases, with 6 bases between the two germline ends. Here the CDR3 DNA reads TGTGCCAGCAGCTTAGCGGCGAGCTCCTATAATTCACCCCTCCACTTT. Its translation is CASSLAASSYNSPLHF.

The chain uses TRBV6-2 or TRBV6-3 and TRBJ1-3; no clear D gene. The CDR3 contains 21 residues. Trimming cost V 2 bases and J 6 bases, with 32 bases left between them. Looked up from germline, CDR1 is MNHEY and CDR2 is SVGEGT. CDR3 sequence (DNA): TGTGCCAGCAGTTACCCGAAACGGGTTCAGCTCCCACCACTACCGCCAAACACCATATATTTT. Encoded protein: CASSYPKRVQLPPLPPNTIYF.

The gene calls are TRBV11-2 and TRBJ2-1; TRBD1 might be the D (6 bases). The CDR3 length is 15 residues. Germline-derived CDR1 and CDR2 are SGHAT and FQNNGV. V shed 6 bases and J shed 5 bases, with 17 bases lying between them. CDR3 sequence reads: CASRPIEGVHNEQFF. The CDR3 bases are TGTGCCAGCAGACCTATCGAGGGGGTCCACAATGAGCAGTTCTTC.

The chain combines TRBV7-9 with TRBJ2-3; D is possibly TRBD2 (5 bases). The CDR3 consists of 13 residues. The V end lost 8 bases, the J end lost 1 base, and 10 bases lay between the germline ends. CDR1 and CDR2 (germline): SEHNR, FQNEAQ (reference sequence). CDR3 bases: TGTGCCAGCGAGGGCGGGCGCACAGATACGCAGTATTTT. This sequence encodes CASEGGRTDTQYF.

V gene TRBV7-9 combines with J gene TRBJ2-5; D gene ambiguous. Per germline, CDR1 SEHNR and CDR2 FQNEAQ (reference sequence). V lost 5 bases, J lost 13 bases, and 20 bases lay in between. This CDR3 region has 13 residues. CDR3 residues: CASSPASDPIGYF. CDR3 in DNA: TGTGCCAGCAGCCCGGCCTCGGACCCAATCGGGTACTTC.

This rearrangement joins TRBV6-5 to TRBJ1-4; no clear D gene. The CDR3 has 14 amino acids. Per germline, CDR1 MNHEY and CDR2 SVGAGI. The ends were cut back, 6 bases at V and 3 bases at J, with 11 bases in the middle. This CDR3 reads CASRLITANEKLFF. In DNA, the CDR3 is TGTGCCAGCAGGCTTATTACGGCTAATGAAAAACTGTTTTTT.

J is TRBJ1-4 and V is TRBV3-1 (or the pseudogene TRBV3-2); the D is unclear. There are 12 residues in the CDR3. Germline V gene lookup returns CDR1 LGHDT and CDR2 YNNKEL (reference sequence). Trimming cost V 5 bases and J 13 bases, with 14 bases left between them. The CDR3 coding sequence is TGTGCCAGCAGCTTATCCGGGAGTATACTGTTTTTT. It is translated as CASSLSGSILFF.

The sample holds one count of this clone. The gene calls are TRBV29-1 and TRBJ1-4, with 10 bases matching TRBD1. The ends lost 6 bases at V and 3 bases at J; junction bases unmatched: 7. CDR3 length: 15 residues. Germline V lookup: CDR1 SQVTM, CDR2 ANQGSEA. This chain's CDR3 is CSVSGTGVANEKLFF. The CDR3 DNA reads as TGCAGCGTCTCCGGGACAGGGGTTGCTAATGAAAAACTGTTTTTT.

V gene TRBV10-3 combines with J gene TRBJ1-2, with D hard to call. CDR1 ENHRY and CDR2 SYGVKD come from the germline V gene. Trimming cost V 8 bases and J 0 bases, with 10 bases left between them. The CDR3 extends over 13 amino acids. The CDR3 region is CAISNIPNYGYTF. In nucleotides, the CDR3 is TGTGCCATCTCTAATATTCCTAACTATGGCTACACCTTC.